This TCR beta chain comes out of a study of metastatic and nonmetastatic thyroid tumors. On the study more broadly: Thyroid patients, malignant and benign, had repertoires compared across blood and tumor or nodule tissue.

This CDR3 spans 14 amino acids. The germline CDR1 and CDR2 sequences are LNHNV and YYDKDF (reference sequence). Trimming took 6 bases from V and 5 from J, leaving 15 bases between them. TCRdb ran MiXCR on the PCR reads. This sample has 15,000 to 20,000 clones, with about 19% found just once. Ahead of thyroid surgery, no patient had received treatment of any kind. This clone was seen ten or more times. The receptor was derived from a female donor with papillary thyroid cancer or a benign thyroid nodule (not recorded which). Some clones in this sample may be carry-over from other donors' samples. V gene TRBV15 combines with J gene TRBJ2-3, with D unresolved. Sequenced sample: tumor tissue. The CDR3 spells CATSFRLAGDTQYF. The CDR3 region has the DNA TGTGCCACCAGTTTCCGTTTAGCCGGAGATACGCAGTATTTT.